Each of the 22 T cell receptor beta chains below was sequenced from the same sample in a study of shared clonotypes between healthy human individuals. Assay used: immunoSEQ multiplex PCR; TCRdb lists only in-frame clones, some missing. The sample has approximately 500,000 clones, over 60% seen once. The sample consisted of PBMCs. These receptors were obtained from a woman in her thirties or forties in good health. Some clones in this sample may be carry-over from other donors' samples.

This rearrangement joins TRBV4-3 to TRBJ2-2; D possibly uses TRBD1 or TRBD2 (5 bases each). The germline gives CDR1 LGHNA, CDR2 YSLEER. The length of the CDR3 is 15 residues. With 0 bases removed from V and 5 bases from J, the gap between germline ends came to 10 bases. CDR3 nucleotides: TGCGCCAGCAGCCAAGAGAGAGGGACGACCGGGGAGCTGTTTTTT. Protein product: CASSQERGTTGELFF.

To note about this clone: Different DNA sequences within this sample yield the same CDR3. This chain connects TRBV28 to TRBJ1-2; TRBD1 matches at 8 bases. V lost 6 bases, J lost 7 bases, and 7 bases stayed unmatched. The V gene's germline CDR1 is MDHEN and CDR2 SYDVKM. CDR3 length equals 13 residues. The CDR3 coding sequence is TGTGCCAGCAGCAGCAGGGGGCGGGGTGGCTACACCTTC. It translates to CASSSRGRGGYTF.

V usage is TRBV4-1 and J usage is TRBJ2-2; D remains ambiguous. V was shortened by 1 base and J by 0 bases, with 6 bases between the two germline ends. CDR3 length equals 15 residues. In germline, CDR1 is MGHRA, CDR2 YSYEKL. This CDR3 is CASSQGTANTGELFF. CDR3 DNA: TGCGCCAGCAGCCAAGGGACCGCGAACACCGGGGAGCTGTTTTTT.

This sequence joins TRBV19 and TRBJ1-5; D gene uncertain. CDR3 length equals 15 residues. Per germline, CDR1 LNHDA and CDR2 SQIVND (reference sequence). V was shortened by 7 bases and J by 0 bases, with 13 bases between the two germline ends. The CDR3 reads CASNLGPYSNQPQHF. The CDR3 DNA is TGTGCCAGTAATTTGGGCCCATATAGCAATCAGCCCCAGCATTTT.

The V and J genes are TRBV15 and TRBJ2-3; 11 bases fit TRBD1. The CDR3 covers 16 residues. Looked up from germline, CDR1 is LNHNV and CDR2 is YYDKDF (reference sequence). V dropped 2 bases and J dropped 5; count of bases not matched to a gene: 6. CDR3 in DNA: TGTGCCACCAGCAGACGGACAGGGGGCGGTGGAGATACGCAGTATTTT. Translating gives CATSRRTGGGGDTQYF.

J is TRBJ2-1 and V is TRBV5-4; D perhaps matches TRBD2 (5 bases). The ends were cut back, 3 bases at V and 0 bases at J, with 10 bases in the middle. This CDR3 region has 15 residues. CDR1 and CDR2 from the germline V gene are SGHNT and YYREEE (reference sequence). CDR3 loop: CASSSGKTSYNEQFF. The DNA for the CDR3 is TGTGCCAGCAGCTCCGGGAAGACCTCCTACAATGAGCAGTTCTTC.

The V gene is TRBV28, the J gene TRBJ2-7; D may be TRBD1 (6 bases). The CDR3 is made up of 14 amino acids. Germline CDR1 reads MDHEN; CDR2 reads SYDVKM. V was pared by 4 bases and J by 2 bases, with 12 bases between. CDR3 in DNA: TGTGCCAGCAGTTCCGGACAGAAACCCTACGAGCAGTACTTC. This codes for CASSSGQKPYEQYF. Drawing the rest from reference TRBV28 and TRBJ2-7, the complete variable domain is DVKVTQSSRYLVKRTGEKVFLECVQDMDHENMFWYRQDPGLGLRLIYFSYDVKMKEKGDIPEGYSVSREKKERFSLILESASTNQTSMYLCASSSGQKPYEQYFGPGTRLTVT.

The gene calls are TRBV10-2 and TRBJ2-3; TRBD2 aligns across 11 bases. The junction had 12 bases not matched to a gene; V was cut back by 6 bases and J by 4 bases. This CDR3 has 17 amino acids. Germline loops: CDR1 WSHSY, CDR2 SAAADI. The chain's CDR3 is CASRKWASSGRSDTQYF. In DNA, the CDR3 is TGCGCCAGCAGGAAGTGGGCGTCTAGCGGGAGGTCAGATACGCAGTATTTT.

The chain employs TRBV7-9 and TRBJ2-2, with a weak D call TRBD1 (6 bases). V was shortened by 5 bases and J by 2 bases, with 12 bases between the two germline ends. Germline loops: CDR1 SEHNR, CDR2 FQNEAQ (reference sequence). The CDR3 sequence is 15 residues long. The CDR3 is CASSLHRVNTGELFF. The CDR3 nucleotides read TGTGCCAGCAGCCTCCACAGGGTCAACACCGGGGAGCTGTTTTTT.

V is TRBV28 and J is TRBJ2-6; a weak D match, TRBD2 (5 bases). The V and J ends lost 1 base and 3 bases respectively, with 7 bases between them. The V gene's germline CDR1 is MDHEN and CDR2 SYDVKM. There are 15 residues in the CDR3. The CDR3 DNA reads TGTGCCAGCAGTTTATCGGGGTATGGGGCCAACGTCCTGACTTTC. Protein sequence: CASSLSGYGANVLTF.

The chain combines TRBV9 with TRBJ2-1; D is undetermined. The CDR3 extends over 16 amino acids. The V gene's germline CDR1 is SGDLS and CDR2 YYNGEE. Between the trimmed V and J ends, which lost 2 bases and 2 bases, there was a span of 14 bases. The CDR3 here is CASSVWPSRAYNEQFF. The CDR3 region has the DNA TGTGCCAGCAGCGTCTGGCCTAGTCGGGCCTACAATGAGCAGTTCTTC. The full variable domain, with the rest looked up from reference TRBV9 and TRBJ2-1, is DSGVTQTPKHLITATGQRVTLRCSPRSGDLSVYWYQQSLDQGLQFLIQYYNGEERAKGNILERFSAQQFPDLHSELNLSSLELGDSALYFCASSVWPSRAYNEQFFGPGTRLTVL.

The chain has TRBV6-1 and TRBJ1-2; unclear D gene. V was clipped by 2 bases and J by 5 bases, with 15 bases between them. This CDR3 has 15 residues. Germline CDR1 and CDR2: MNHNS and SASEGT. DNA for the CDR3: TGTGCCAGCAGTGAACTAGGCACCCCAGCTTATGGCTACACCTTC. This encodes CASSELGTPAYGYTF.

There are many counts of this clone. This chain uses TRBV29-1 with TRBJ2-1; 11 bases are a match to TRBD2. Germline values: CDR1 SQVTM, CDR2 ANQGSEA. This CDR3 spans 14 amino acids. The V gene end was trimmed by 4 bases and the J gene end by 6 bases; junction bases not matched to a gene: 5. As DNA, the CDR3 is TGCAGCGTTGTGCGCCTAGCGGGAGGCAATGAGCAGTTCTTC. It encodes CSVVRLAGGNEQFF.

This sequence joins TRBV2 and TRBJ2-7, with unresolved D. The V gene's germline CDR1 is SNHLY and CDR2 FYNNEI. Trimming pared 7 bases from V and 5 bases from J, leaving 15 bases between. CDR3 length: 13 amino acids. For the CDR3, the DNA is TGTGCCAGCAATGGGATTCTACCCCACGAGCAGTACTTC. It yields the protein CASNGILPHEQYF. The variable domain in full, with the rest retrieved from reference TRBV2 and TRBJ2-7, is EPEVTQTPSHQVTQMGQEVILRCVPISNHLYFYWYRQILGQKVEFLVSFYNNEISEKSEIFDDQFSVERPDGSNFTLKIRSTKLEDSAMYFCASNGILPHEQYFGPGTRLTVT.

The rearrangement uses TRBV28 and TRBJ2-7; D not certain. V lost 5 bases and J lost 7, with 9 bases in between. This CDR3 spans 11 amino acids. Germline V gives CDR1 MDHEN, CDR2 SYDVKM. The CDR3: CASSLTWEQYF. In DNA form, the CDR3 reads TGTGCCAGCAGTCTCACCTGGGAGCAGTACTTC.

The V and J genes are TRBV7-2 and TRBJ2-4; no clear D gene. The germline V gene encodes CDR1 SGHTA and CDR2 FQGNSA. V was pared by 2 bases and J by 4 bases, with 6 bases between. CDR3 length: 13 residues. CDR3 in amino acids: CASSLRQKNIQYF. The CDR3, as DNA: TGTGCCAGCAGCTTAAGGCAGAAAAACATTCAGTACTTC.

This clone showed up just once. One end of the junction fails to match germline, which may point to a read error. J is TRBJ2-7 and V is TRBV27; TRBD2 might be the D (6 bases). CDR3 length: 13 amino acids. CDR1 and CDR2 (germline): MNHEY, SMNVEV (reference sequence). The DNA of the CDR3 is TGTGCCGGCAGTTTTACCGGGACTGACGAGCAGTACTTC. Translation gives CAGSFTGTDEQYF.

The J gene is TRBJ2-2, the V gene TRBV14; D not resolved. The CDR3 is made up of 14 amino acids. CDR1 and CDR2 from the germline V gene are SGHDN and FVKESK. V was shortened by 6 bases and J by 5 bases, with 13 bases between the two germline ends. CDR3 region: CASSPLWGTGELFF. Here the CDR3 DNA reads TGTGCCAGCAGTCCCCTTTGGGGAACCGGGGAGCTGTTTTTT.

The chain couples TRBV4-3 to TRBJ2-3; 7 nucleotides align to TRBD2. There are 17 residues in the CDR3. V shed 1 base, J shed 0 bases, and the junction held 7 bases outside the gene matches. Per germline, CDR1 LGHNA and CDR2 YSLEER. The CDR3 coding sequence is TGCGCCAGCAGCCAAGGGGCCCTAGCGGCTAGCACAGATACGCAGTATTTT. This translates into CASSQGALAASTDTQYF.

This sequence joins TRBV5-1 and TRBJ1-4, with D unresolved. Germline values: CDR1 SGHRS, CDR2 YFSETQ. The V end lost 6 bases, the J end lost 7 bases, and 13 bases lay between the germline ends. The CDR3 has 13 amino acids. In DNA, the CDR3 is TGCGCCAGCAAGCTAGGGTTCGGTGAAAAACTGTTTTTT. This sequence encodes CASKLGFGEKLFF.

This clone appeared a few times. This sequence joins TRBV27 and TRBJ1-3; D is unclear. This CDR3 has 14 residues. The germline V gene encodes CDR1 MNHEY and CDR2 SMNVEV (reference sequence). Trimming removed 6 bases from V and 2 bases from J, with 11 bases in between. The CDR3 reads CASRGLSAGNTIYF. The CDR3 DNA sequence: TGTGCCAGCAGGGGCCTAAGCGCTGGAAACACCATATATTTT.

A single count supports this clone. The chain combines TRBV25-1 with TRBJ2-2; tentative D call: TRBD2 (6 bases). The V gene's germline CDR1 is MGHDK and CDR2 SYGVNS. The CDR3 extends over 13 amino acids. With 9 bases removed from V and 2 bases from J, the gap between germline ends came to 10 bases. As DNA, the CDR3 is TGTGCCAGTGGGGACTTCAACACCGGGGAGCTGTTTTTT. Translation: CASGDFNTGELFF.